These 5 T cell receptor beta chains originate from one sample sequenced in a study of T-cell reconstitution after alpha-beta-depleted transplantation in children. Unique molecular identifiers were incorporated when the TCRbeta library was constructed. A single record per CDR3 protein comes from TCRdb applying MiXCR to the PCR reads. Counted here are about 980,000 distinct CDR3 sequences, roughly 31% occurring once; the ten biggest clones make up over 25%. The sample in question was PBMCs, mostly from graft donor cells, obtained 360 days after TCRalphabeta/CD19-depleted stem cell transplant. Receptors were obtained from a boy in the first two years of life who had a stem cell transplant for SCID, so the T cells may come from the graft donor.

A few counts support this clonotype. The chain recombines TRBV6-8 with TRBJ2-5; 7 bases align to TRBD1. Germline V gene lookup returns CDR1 MNHGY and CDR2 SAAAGT. With 5 bases clipped from V and 3 bases from J, the junction kept 3 bases outside the gene matches. The CDR3 extends over 13 amino acids. CDR3 protein: CASSKDREETQYF. For the CDR3, the DNA is TGTGCCAGCAGTAAAGACAGGGAAGAGACCCAGTACTTC.

The chain has TRBV5-1 and TRBJ1-4; no clear D gene. The germline gives CDR1 SGHRS, CDR2 YFSETQ. The length of the CDR3 is 14 residues. V was shortened by 4 bases and J by 4 bases, with 11 bases between the two germline ends. The CDR3 region is CASSQPGLNEKLFF. Here the CDR3 DNA reads TGCGCCAGCAGCCAACCGGGCCTTAATGAAAAACTGTTTTTT.

The rearrangement uses TRBV18 and TRBJ2-1, with 8 bases aligning to TRBD1. After removal of 3 bases from V and 11 bases from J, the junction contained 9 bases not matched to a gene. The CDR3 runs to 14 residues. Per germline, CDR1 KGHSH and CDR2 LQKENI. CDR3 protein: CASSPGQDGFKQFF. The CDR3 region has the DNA TGTGCCAGCTCACCGGGACAGGACGGGTTTAAGCAGTTCTTC.

This clonotype was detected only a few times. This chain joins TRBV15 and TRBJ1-1; 11 nucleotides agree with TRBD1. The V and J ends lost 5 bases and 1 base, in that order; junction bases with no gene match: 0. This CDR3 has 14 residues. CDR1 LNHNV and CDR2 YYDKDF come from the germline V gene (reference sequence). CDR3 sequence: CATSGTGGNTEAFF. In DNA, the CDR3 is TGTGCCACCAGCGGGACAGGGGGGAACACTGAAGCTTTCTTT.

The chain combines TRBV12-3 or TRBV12-4 with TRBJ2-4; 9 bases match TRBD1. V dropped 6 bases and J dropped 8; count of bases not matched to a gene: 17. The CDR3 is 17 amino acids. This chain's CDR3 is CASSLKYLQGAFDIQYF. The CDR3 DNA follows: TGTGCCAGCAGCCTGAAATACTTACAGGGGGCTTTTGACATTCAGTACTTC.